The 11 T cell receptor beta chains below come from one sample, sequenced in a study of blood T cells in healthy people across ages (dated by TCRdb to between 2014 and 2017). Preparation of the library involved 5' RACE. TCRdb lists the instrument as Illumina HiSeq 2500. A second roughly 6 to 11 cycle PCR used a sample-barcoded 5' primer and a J-beta primer mix. TCRdb handled the public reads itself, with Q25 trimming in fastp and clone calling in MiXCR, and kept productive beta chains. Rows with one shared CDR3 protein collapse into an entry with the most common genes and DNA. The sample table lists about 900,000 distinct CDR3 sequences, under 50% of them with a count of one. The ten largest account for around 15% of the sample. The sequenced sample consisted of blood. The receptors were sampled from a man between 25 and 39 years old in good health.

There are a few counts of this clonotype. The chain uses TRBV7-2 and TRBJ2-7; 7 positions match TRBD2. This CDR3 has 16 residues. Germline V gives CDR1 SGHTA, CDR2 FQGNSA. V was pared by 5 bases and J by 3 bases, with 13 bases of the junction left unmatched. As DNA, the CDR3 is TGTGCCAGCAGCCAATCCTTCGACGGGGGGTTCTACGAGCAGTACTTC. This gives the protein CASSQSFDGGFYEQYF. The entire variable domain, with the rest obtained from reference TRBV7-2 and TRBJ2-7, is as follows: GAGVSQSPSNKVTEKGKDVELRCDPISGHTALYWYRQSLGQGLEFLIYFQGNSAPDKSGLPSDRFSAERTGGSVSTLTIQRTQQEDSAVYLCASSQSFDGGFYEQYFGPGTRLTVT.

The table lists this clonotype with a few counts. The V gene is TRBV7-8, the J gene TRBJ1-6; TRBD1 might be the D (6 bases). This CDR3 region has 14 residues. Germline CDR1 is SGHVS and CDR2 is FQNEAQ. V lost 0 bases to trimming and J lost 9 bases, with 9 bases between them. CDR3 bases: TGTGCCAGCAGCTTAGCGCAGGGGAGTTCACCCCTCCACTTT. Translation gives CASSLAQGSSPLHF.

The chain combines TRBV9 with TRBJ1-2; D is ambiguous. Germline CDR1 is SGDLS and CDR2 is YYNGEE. There are 14 residues in the CDR3. The ends were cut back, 4 bases at V and 5 bases at J, with 15 bases in the middle. CDR3 amino acids: CASSPSNQNYGYTF. CDR3 DNA: TGTGCCAGCAGCCCATCAAACCAAAATTATGGCTACACCTTC.

The chain uses TRBV5-1 and TRBJ2-3; 8 bases map to TRBD2. Trimming took 0 bases from V and 4 from J; bases not matched to a gene: 7. CDR3 length: 16 residues. Germline V lookup: CDR1 SGHRS, CDR2 YFSETQ. CDR3 DNA: TGCGCCAGCAGCTTGGATGTAGCGGGAACGGCAGATACGCAGTATTTT. Amino acids: CASSLDVAGTADTQYF.

This chain joins TRBV6-5 and TRBJ1-1; D gene unclear. V was cut by 5 bases and J by 7 bases, with 8 bases left in between. CDR3 size: 11 residues. Germline loops: CDR1 MNHEY, CDR2 SVGAGI. The CDR3 DNA reads as TGTGCCAGCAGTAACGCGAATGAAGCTTTCTTT. This gives the protein CASSNANEAFF.

J is TRBJ2-2 and V is TRBV12-3 or TRBV12-4; possibly TRBD1 for D (6 bases). The CDR3 runs to 16 residues. Deletions cut 4 bases from V and 2 bases from J, with 14 bases between. The CDR3 loop reads CASSSPGHLNTGELFF. CDR3 DNA sequence: TGTGCCAGCAGTTCCCCGGGACACCTAAACACCGGGGAGCTGTTTTTT.

This chain uses TRBV3-1 with TRBJ1-2, with D unresolved. Germline V gene data show CDR1 as LGHDT and CDR2 as YNNKEL (reference sequence). V shed 7 bases and J shed 5 bases, with 11 bases lying between them. CDR3 length: 12 amino acids. CDR3 protein: CASKDAGYGYTF. The CDR3 DNA follows: TGTGCCAGCAAGGACGCTGGGTATGGCTACACCTTC.

V is TRBV6-2 or TRBV6-3 and J is TRBJ2-5; D ambiguous. The DNA end is more similar to TRBJ2-7, so the J call may be wrong. This CDR3 has 12 residues. Per germline, CDR1 MNHEY and CDR2 SVGEGT. The DNA for the CDR3 is TGTGCCAGCAGACACGGTGGGTACGAGCAGTACTTC. Translating it yields CASRHGGYEQYF.

This clonotype turned up a few times. The chain has TRBV27 and TRBJ1-4; D ambiguous. Trimming left V 5 bases short and J 0 bases short, with 10 bases between. Germline V gene data show CDR1 as MNHEY and CDR2 as SMNVEV (reference sequence). The CDR3 runs to 15 residues. The DNA for the CDR3 is TGTGCCAGCAGTCCCCGGGAGCCAACTAATGAAAAACTGTTTTTT. Protein product: CASSPREPTNEKLFF.

This chain links TRBV6-5 with TRBJ2-5, with a weak D call TRBD1 (6 bases). Per germline, CDR1 MNHEY and CDR2 SVGAGI. V dropped 6 bases and J dropped 1 base, with 12 bases sitting between them. This CDR3 spans 14 amino acids. CDR3 region: CASRKNRAQETQYF. The CDR3 DNA follows: TGTGCCAGCAGGAAGAACAGGGCCCAAGAGACCCAGTACTTC.

This clonotype was found many times. The chain joins TRBV28 to TRBJ1-1, with D maybe TRBD1 (6 bases). CDR3 length: 16 residues. Trimming took 1 base from V and 1 from J, leaving 13 bases between them. The germline V gene has CDR1 MDHEN and CDR2 SYDVKM. The DNA of the CDR3 is TGTGCCAGCAGTTTATCGGCTACAGGGCAGAACACTGAAGCTTTCTTT. Its translation is CASSLSATGQNTEAFF.